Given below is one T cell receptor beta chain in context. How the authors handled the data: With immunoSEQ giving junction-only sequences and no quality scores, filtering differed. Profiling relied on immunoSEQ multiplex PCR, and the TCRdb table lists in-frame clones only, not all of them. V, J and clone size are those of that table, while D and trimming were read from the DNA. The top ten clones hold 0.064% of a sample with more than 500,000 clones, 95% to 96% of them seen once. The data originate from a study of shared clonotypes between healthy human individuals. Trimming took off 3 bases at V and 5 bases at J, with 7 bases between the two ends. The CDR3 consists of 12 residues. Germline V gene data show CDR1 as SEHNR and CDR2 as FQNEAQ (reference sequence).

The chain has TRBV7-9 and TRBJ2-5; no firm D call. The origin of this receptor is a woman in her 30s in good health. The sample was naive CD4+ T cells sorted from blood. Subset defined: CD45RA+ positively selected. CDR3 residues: CASSFGRETQYF. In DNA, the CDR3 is TGTGCCAGCAGCTTCGGCAGGGAGACCCAGTACTTC.